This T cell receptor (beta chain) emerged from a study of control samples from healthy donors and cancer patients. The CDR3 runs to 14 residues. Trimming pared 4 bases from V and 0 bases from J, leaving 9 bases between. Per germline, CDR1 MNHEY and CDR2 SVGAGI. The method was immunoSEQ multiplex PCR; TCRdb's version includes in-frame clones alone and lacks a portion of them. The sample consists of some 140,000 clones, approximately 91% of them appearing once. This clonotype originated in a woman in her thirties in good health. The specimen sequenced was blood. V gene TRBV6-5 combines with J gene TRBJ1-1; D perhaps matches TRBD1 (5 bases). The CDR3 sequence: CASSWTNLNTEAFF. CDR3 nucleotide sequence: TGTGCCAGCAGTTGGACAAATCTGAACACTGAAGCTTTCTTT.